These T cell receptor beta chains were read from a single sample in a study of identical twins. TCRdb reprocessed the 5' RACE reads via MiXCR and lists one record per CDR3 protein. The table lists fewer than 650,000 distinct CDR3 sequences, around a tenth of them singletons, with around 3.2% in the top ten. This same sample was also taken into another study, of yellow fever vaccine responses in identical twins.

Sequenced sample: PBMCs. The receptors derive from a woman aged 18 to 35 in good health. CDR3s include the opening cysteine and the closing phenylalanine or tryptophan. D genes are given only for firm matches. Not every row has a clone size; where given, it reads once, few, many or a size class.

TRBV28	NA	TRBD1	TRBJ1-6	CASSPGGTGFSPLHF	TGTGCCAGCAGCCCGGGGGGGACAGGGTTTTCACCCCTCCACTTT
TRBV10-3	NA	TRBD2	TRBJ2-1	CAIMGLAGGEQFF	TGTGCCATCATGGGCCTAGCGGGAGGAGAGCAGTTCTTC
TRBV7-9	few	NA	TRBJ2-7	CASSLRDIPYEQYF	TGTGCCAGCAGCTTACGGGACATCCCCTACGAGCAGTACTTC
TRBV5-1	few	NA	TRBJ2-4	CASSLAGGAKNIQYF	TGCGCCAGCAGCTTGGCCGGTGGTGCAAAAAACATTCAGTACTTC
TRBV5-6	few	NA	TRBJ1-1	CASSPRGSRGAFF	TGTGCCAGCAGCCCCCGTGGATCCAGGGGAGCTTTCTTT
TRBV2	few	NA	TRBJ2-7	CASTVQDSYEQYF	TGTGCCAGCACCGTCCAGGACTCCTACGAGCAGTACTTC
TRBV4-3	NA	NA	TRBJ2-1	CASSQAPVVLGNEQFF	TGCGCCAGCAGCCAAGCCCCGGTAGTTCTGGGTAATGAGCAGTTCTTC
TRBV7-2	NA	NA	TRBJ2-7	CASSFGWRGSSYEQYF	TGTGCCAGCAGCTTCGGTTGGAGAGGGAGCTCCTACGAGCAGTACTTC
TRBV11-2	NA	NA	TRBJ2-7	CASSSQCGHRSYEQYF	TGTGCCAGCAGCTCCCAGTGTGGCCACCGCTCCTACGAGCAGTACTTC
TRBV6-1	few	NA	TRBJ2-7	CASSSSGAPYEQYF	TGTGCCAGCAGCTCGTCAGGGGCTCCCTACGAGCAGTACTTC